This entry lists 12 T cell receptor beta chains sequenced from one sample in a study of T cell responses to AZD1222 COVID-19 vaccine. Data came from immunoSEQ multiplex PCR; TCRdb stores just in-frame clones and leaves some out. The sample includes 95,000 to 150,000 clones, around 90% of them seen just once. The sequenced sample was peripheral blood, obtained on day 0 of AZD1222 vaccination. Every receptor here comes from an adult in good health.

This clone occurred a few times. The chain is built from TRBV11-3 and TRBJ2-2; possible D gene TRBD2, 5 bases. CDR3 length equals 16 residues. V lost 3 bases and J lost 6, with 17 bases in between. Germline CDR1 is SGHNT and CDR2 is YENEEA. The CDR3 coding sequence is TGTGCCAGCAGCTTCCCTCCGGGTCTGGGAGCCGGGGAGCTGTTTTTT. Its translation is CASSFPPGLGAGELFF.

This clone is a singleton in its sample. The CDR3, as DNA: TGTGCCTGGAGTGTTGCTGGGTCAGGGGAAACTGAAGCTTTCTTT. This translates into CAWSVAGSGETEAFF. The chain carries TRBV30 and TRBJ1-1; perhaps TRBD1 as D (6 bases). The CDR3 has 15 residues. Trimming took 0 bases from V and 5 from J, leaving 16 bases between them. The germline CDR1 and CDR2 sequences are GTSNPN and SVGIG (reference sequence).

The chain is built from TRBV5-1 and TRBJ2-3; the D call may be TRBD1 or TRBD2 (5 bases each). CDR3 length: 16 amino acids. Germline values: CDR1 SGHRS, CDR2 YFSETQ. Trimming pared 9 bases from V and 0 bases from J, leaving 20 bases between. Written as DNA, the CDR3 is TGCGCCACCACAGGAGGCGCTAGCCCTAGCACAGATACGCAGTATTTT. Amino acid sequence: CATTGGASPSTDTQYF.

V gene TRBV10-3 combines with J gene TRBJ1-4, with D perhaps TRBD1 (6 bases). The germline CDR1 and CDR2 sequences are ENHRY and SYGVKD. The CDR3 contains 13 residues. The V and J ends lost 3 bases and 6 bases respectively, with 8 bases between them. The DNA for the CDR3 is TGTGCCATCAGTGACCCAGGGGATGAAAAACTGTTTTTT. Its protein product is CAISDPGDEKLFF.

Written as DNA, the CDR3 is TGTGCCAGCAGTGAAGCGCACCCTTCAGATACGCAGTATTTT. Translation gives CASSEAHPSDTQYF. This chain links TRBV2 with TRBJ2-3; D is undetermined. The CDR3 extends over 14 amino acids. Trimming left V 0 bases short and J 4 bases short, with 8 bases between. CDR1 is SNHLY, CDR2 FYNNEI, per germline.

This chain joins TRBV11-2 and TRBJ1-2; D remains unclear. The germline CDR1 and CDR2 sequences are SGHAT and FQNNGV. V was pared by 2 bases and J by 8 bases, with 12 bases between. The CDR3 has 13 amino acids. CDR3 coding DNA: TGTGCCAGCAGCTTAAACCAAATAGAGGGCTACACCTTC. Its protein is CASSLNQIEGYTF.

In this sample, this clone turned up a few times. The chain links TRBV7-3 to TRBJ2-3; TRBD2 matches at 13 bases. Germline CDR1 reads SGHTA; CDR2 reads FQGTGA. The CDR3 sequence is 17 residues long. V trimming: 2 bases; J trimming: 2 bases; junction bases outside the gene matches: 4. CDR3 DNA: TGTGCCAGCAGCTTAGGACTAGCGGGGGAGTACACAGATACGCAGTATTTT. Protein sequence: CASSLGLAGEYTDTQYF.

This chain uses TRBV7-2 with TRBJ2-7, with D unclear. CDR1 and CDR2 from the germline V gene are SGHTA and FQGNSA. V lost 4 bases, J lost 11 bases, and 21 bases lay in between. This CDR3 is 14 amino acids long. Here the CDR3 reads CASSSKAGFQFKYF. The CDR3 DNA reads TGTGCCAGCAGCTCCAAAGCCGGATTTCAGTTCAAGTACTTC.

The rearrangement uses TRBV7-2 and TRBJ2-5; no reliable D call. This CDR3 is 14 amino acids long. Trimming shortened V by 1 base and J by 1 base, and 7 bases separated the two germline ends. The germline CDR1 and CDR2 sequences are SGHTA and FQGNSA. CDR3 coding DNA: TGTGCCAGCAGCTTAGGCTGGGGCCAAGAGACCCAGTACTTC. It is translated as CASSLGWGQETQYF.

V usage is TRBV6-2 or TRBV6-3 and J usage is TRBJ1-5; the D is unclear. Per germline, CDR1 MNHEY and CDR2 SVGEGT. The CDR3 contains 12 residues. V lost 5 bases and J 4 bases, leaving 6 bases between the germline ends. In DNA form, the CDR3 reads TGTGCCAGCAGTCCAACGAATCAGCCCCAGCATTTT. The encoded protein is CASSPTNQPQHF.

With regard to this clone: Other DNA sequences in this sample translate to the same CDR3. The V and J genes are TRBV28 and TRBJ1-2, with TRBD1 matching 8 bases. Trimming removed 5 bases from V and 2 bases from J; junction bases left unmatched: 1. The CDR3 loop spans 13 amino acids. The V gene's germline CDR1 is MDHEN and CDR2 SYDVKM. CDR3 sequence (DNA): TGTGCCAGCAGTCGACAGGGGAACTATGGCTACACCTTC. Translated, it gives CASSRQGNYGYTF.

CDR3 sequence (DNA): TGTGCCAGCGAAGACATTAATGAGCAGTTCTTC. It encodes CASEDINEQFF. The chain is built from TRBV28 and TRBJ2-1; D is uncertain. CDR1 is MDHEN and CDR2 is SYDVKM in the germline V gene. The CDR3 loop spans 11 amino acids. V lost 8 bases and J 7 bases, leaving 9 bases between the germline ends.